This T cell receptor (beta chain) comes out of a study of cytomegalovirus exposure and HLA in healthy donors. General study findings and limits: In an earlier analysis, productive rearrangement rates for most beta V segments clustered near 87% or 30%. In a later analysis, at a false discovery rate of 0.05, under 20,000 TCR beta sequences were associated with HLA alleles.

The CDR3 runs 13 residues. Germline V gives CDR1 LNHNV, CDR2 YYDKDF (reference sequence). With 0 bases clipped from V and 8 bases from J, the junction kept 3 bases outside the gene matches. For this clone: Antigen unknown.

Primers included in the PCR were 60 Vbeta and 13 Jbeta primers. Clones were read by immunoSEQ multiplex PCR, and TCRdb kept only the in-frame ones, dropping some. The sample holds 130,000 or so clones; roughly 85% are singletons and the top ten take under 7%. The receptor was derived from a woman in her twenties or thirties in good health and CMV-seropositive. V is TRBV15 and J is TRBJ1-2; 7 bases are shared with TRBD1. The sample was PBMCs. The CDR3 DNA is TGTGCCACCAGCAGAGATGGGACAGTCGGCTACACCTTC. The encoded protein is CATSRDGTVGYTF.